This T cell receptor (beta chain) was captured by sequencing in a study of cytomegalovirus exposure and HLA in healthy donors. Primers: 60 Vbeta forward and 13 Jbeta reverse. Generated by immunoSEQ multiplex PCR, the TCRdb table keeps only in-frame clones and is missing some. The sample lists more than 200,000 clones, around 79% occurring once. The study's findings and limits: Other equally common chains were less clonally expanded than HLA-associated TCR beta chains, a later analysis showed. Several top significant clusters appeared, in a later analysis, to be linked to common viral pathogens. The authors listed over 150 TCR beta chains as cytomegalovirus-associated.

From germline, CDR1 is SEHNR and CDR2 FQNEAQ (reference sequence). The CDR3 extends over 12 amino acids. Concerning this clone itself: The antigen is not known. One junction end does not reproduce the germline sequence, and a read error may be involved.

The source material was PBMCs. This sequence originates from a girl aged 2-10 years in good health and CMV-seronegative. The rearrangement uses TRBV7-9 and TRBJ1-2; D unresolved. CDR3 nucleotide sequence: TGTTCCAGCAACCAGGATAACTATGGCTACACCTTC. Translating it yields CSSNQDNYGYTF.